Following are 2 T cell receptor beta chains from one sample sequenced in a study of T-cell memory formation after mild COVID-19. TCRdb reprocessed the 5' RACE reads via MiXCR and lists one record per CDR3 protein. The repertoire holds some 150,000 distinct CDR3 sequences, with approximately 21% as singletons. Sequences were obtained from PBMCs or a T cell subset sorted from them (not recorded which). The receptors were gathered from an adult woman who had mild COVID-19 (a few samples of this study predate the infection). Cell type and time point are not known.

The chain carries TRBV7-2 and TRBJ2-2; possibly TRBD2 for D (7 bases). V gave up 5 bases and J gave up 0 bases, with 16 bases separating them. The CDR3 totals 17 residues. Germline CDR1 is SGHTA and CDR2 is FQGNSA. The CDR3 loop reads CASSVARGTTNTGELFF. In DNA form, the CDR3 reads TGTGCCAGCAGCGTGGCAAGGGGGACTACGAACACCGGGGAGCTGTTTTTT.

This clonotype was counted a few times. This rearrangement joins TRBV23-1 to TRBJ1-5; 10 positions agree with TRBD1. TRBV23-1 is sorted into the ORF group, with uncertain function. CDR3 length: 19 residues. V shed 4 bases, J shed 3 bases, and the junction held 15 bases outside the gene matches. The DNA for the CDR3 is TGCGCCAGCAGTCCTTCAAGGACAGGGGGATATAGAAACAATCAGCCCCAGCATTTT. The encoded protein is CASSPSRTGGYRNNQPQHF.